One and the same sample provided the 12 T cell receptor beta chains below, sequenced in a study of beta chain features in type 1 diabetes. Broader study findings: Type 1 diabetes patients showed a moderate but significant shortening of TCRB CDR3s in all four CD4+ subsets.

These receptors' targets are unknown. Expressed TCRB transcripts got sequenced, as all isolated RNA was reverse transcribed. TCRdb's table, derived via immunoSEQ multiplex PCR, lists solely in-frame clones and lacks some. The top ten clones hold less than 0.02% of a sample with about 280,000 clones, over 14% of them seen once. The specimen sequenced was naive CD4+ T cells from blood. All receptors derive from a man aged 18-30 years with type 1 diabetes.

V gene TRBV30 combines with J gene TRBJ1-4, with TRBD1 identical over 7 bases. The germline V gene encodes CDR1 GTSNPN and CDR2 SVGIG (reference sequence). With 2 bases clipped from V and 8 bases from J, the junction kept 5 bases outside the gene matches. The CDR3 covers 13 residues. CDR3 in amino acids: CAWSRDSQEKLFF. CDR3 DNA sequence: TGTGCCTGGAGTAGGGACAGTCAAGAAAAACTGTTTTTT. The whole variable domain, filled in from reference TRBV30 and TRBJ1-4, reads SQTIHQWPATLVQPVGSPLSLECTVEGTSNPNLYWYRQAAGRGLQLLFYSVGIGQISSEVPQNLSASRPQDRQFILSSKKLLLSDSGFYLCAWSRDSQEKLFFGSGTQLSVL.

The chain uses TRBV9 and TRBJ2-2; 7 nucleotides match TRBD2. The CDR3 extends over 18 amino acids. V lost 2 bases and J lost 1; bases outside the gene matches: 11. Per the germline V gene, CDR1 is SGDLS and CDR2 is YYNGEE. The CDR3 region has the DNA TGTGCCAGCAGCGTGCCGGGTGAAGCGGGACTGAACACCGGGGAGCTGTTTTTT. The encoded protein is CASSVPGEAGLNTGELFF.

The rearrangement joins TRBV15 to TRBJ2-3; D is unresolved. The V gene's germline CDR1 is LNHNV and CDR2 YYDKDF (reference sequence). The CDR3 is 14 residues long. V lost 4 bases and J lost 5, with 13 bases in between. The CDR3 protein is CATSIEVAGDTQYF. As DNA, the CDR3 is TGTGCCACCAGCATTGAGGTTGCTGGAGATACGCAGTATTTT. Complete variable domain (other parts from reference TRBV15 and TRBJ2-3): DAMVIQNPRYQVTQFGKPVTLSCSQTLNHNVMYWYQQKSSQAPKLLFHYYDKDFNNEADTPDNFQSRRPNTSFCFLDIRSPGLGDTAMYLCATSIEVAGDTQYFGPGTRLTVL.

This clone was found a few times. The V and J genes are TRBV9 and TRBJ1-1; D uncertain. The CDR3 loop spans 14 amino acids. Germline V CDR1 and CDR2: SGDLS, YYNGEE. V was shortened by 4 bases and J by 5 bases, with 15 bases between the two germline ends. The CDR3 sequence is CASSHGMEGTEAFF. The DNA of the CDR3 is TGTGCCAGCAGCCACGGGATGGAGGGAACTGAAGCTTTCTTT.

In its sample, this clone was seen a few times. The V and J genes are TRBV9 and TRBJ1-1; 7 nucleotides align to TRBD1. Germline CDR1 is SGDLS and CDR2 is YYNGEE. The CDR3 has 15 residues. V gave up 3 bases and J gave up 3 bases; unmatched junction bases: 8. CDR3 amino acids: CASSATGSLDTEAFF. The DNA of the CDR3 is TGTGCCAGCAGCGCGACAGGGTCATTGGACACTGAAGCTTTCTTT.

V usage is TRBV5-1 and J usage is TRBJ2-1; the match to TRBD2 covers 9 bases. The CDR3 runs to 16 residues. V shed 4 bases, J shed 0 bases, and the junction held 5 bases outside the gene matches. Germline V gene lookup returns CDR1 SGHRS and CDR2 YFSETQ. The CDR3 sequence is CASSPSGTRSYNEQFF. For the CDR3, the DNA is TGCGCCAGCAGCCCTAGCGGGACCCGCTCCTACAATGAGCAGTTCTTC.

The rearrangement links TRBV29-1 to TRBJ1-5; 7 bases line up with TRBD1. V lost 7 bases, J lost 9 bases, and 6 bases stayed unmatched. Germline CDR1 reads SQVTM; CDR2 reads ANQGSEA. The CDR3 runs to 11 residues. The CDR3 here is CSDRGWGPQHF. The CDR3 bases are TGCAGCGACAGGGGTTGGGGGCCCCAGCATTTT.

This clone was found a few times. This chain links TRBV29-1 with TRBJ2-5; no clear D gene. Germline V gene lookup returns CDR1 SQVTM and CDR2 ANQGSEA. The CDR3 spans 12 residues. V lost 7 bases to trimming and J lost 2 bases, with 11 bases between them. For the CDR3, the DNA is TGCAGCGGGAACAGCCTACAAGAGACCCAGTACTTC. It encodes CSGNSLQETQYF.

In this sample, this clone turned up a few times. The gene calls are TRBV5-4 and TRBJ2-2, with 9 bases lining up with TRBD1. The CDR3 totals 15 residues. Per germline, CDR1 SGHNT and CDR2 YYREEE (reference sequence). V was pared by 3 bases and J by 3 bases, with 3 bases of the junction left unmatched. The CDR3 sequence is CASSSGQGHTGELFF. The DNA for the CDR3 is TGTGCCAGCAGCTCCGGACAGGGGCACACCGGGGAGCTGTTTTTT.

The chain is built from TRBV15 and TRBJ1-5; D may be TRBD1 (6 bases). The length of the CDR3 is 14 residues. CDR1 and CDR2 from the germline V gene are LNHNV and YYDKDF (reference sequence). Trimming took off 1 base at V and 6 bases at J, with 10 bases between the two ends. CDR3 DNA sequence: TGTGCCACCAGCAGAGGGACAGCGTTTCAGCCCCAGCATTTT. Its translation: CATSRGTAFQPQHF. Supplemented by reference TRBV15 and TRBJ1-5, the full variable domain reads DAMVIQNPRYQVTQFGKPVTLSCSQTLNHNVMYWYQQKSSQAPKLLFHYYDKDFNNEADTPDNFQSRRPNTSFCFLDIRSPGLGDTAMYLCATSRGTAFQPQHFGDGTRLSIL.

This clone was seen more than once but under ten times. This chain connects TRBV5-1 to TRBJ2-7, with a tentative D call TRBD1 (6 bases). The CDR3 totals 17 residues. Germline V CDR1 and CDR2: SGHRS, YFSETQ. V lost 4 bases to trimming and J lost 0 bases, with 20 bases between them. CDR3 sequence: CASSSRDNQWSSYEQYF. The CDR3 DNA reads TGCGCCAGCAGCAGCCGGGACAACCAATGGAGCTCCTACGAGCAGTACTTC.

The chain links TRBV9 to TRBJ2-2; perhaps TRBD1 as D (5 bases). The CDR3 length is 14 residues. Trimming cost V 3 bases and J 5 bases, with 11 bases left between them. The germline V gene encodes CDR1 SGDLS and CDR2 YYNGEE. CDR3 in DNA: TGTGCCAGCAGCGGACACGCAGGGACCGGGGAGCTGTTTTTT. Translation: CASSGHAGTGELFF.